This T cell receptor beta chain was identified in a study of blood T cell repertoires in COVID-19. Looking at the study overall: The analysed material was cDNA or gDNA that came from T cells, B-cell-depleted T cells, or PBMCs.

The assay was immunoSEQ multiplex PCR, and TCRdb's table has in-frame clones only and misses some. This sample has about 180,000 clones, with over 60% found just once. Trimming stripped 5 bases from V and 1 base from J, with 15 bases between. CDR1 MNHEY and CDR2 SMNVEV come from the germline V gene (reference sequence). This CDR3 is built from 16 residues. The receptor was derived from a woman in her sixties or seventies with acute or convalescent COVID-19. V gene TRBV27 combines with J gene TRBJ2-1, with D perhaps matching TRBD2 (6 bases). Sequenced material: peripheral blood. Here the CDR3 reads CASSISFGGSYNEQFF. The CDR3 bases are TGTGCCAGCAGTATCTCTTTCGGGGGATCCTACAATGAGCAGTTCTTC.